The rows below give T cell receptor beta chains drawn from one sample of a study of blood T cell repertoires in COVID-19. This table comes from immunoSEQ multiplex PCR, and its TCRdb copy is limited to in-frame clones, with some not included. The table records about 220,000 clones, about 80% of them present only once. Sequences were obtained from peripheral blood. These receptors all come from a woman in her sixties with acute or convalescent COVID-19. The CDR3 runs from the conserved cysteine through the conserved F or W. The D gene is left open where the match is weak. Some rows have no size entry. The others give once, few or many, or a class for an expanded clone.

TRBJ1-4,.,.,TRBV6-5,TGTGCCAGCAGTTACTCTGCGGGCAGGGGTAATGAAAAACTGTTTTTT,CASSYSAGRGNEKLFF
TRBJ1-1,.,.,TRBV9,TGTGCCAGCAGCGCCTCATCAGGGTCCACTGAAGCTTTCTTT,CASSASSGSTEAFF
TRBJ2-5,.,.,TRBV5-1,TGCGCCAGCAGCTTGGTGGGGCCCGGGGAGACCCAGTACTTC,CASSLVGPGETQYF
TRBJ2-5,.,TRBD1,TRBV5-1,TGCGCCAGCAGCGCCAGGGACAGGGAGGCGACCCAGTACTTC,CASSARDREATQYF
TRBJ2-1,.,TRBD2,TRBV9,TGTGCCAGCAGCGTCAGCGGGGCGAATGAGCAGTTCTTC,CASSVSGANEQFF
TRBJ1-3,.,.,TRBV4-2,TGTGCCAGCAGCCAAGATTTCGGGTTCTCTGGAAACACCATATATTTT,CASSQDFGFSGNTIYF
TRBJ2-2,.,TRBD2,TRBV7-9,TGTGCCAGCAGCGCCCGGACTAGCGGCAACACCGGGGAGCTGTTTTTT,CASSARTSGNTGELFF
TRBJ1-1,.,.,TRBV2,TGTGCCAGCAGTGATGGGAGATTGAACACTGAAGCTTTCTTT,CASSDGRLNTEAFF
TRBJ2-1,.,TRBD1,TRBV2,TGTGCCACCCTCCGGGCAGGGGGCCTCTATGAGCAGTTCTTC,CATLRAGGLYEQFF
TRBJ1-4,.,.,TRBV2,TGTGCCAGCAGTGAAGTTCGAGGAACTGAAAAACTGTTTTTT,CASSEVRGTEKLFF
TRBJ2-7,.,TRBD1,TRBV5-1,TGCGCCAGCAGCTTCGGACAGGGGGCAGCCTACGAGCAGTACTTC,CASSFGQGAAYEQYF
TRBJ2-5,.,.,TRBV30,TGTGCCTGGAGTTCAGGGATGGAAGAGACCCAGTACTTC,CAWSSGMEETQYF
TRBJ2-5,.,.,TRBV6-2/TRBV6-3,TGTGCCAGCAGTTATGGACAGTACGAGACCCAGTACTTC,CASSYGQYETQYF
TRBJ1-1,few,.,TRBV18,TGTGCCAGCTCACCGCGGCGGGAGAACACTGAAGCTTTCTTT,CASSPRRENTEAFF
TRBJ1-2,.,.,TRBV7-2,TGTGCCAGCAGCCCCACCCAGGGAACATATGGCTACACCTTC,CASSPTQGTYGYTF
TRBJ1-2,.,TRBD1,TRBV7-2,TGTGCCAGCAGCTTAGAAGGGACAGTATTAGGCTACACCTTC,CASSLEGTVLGYTF
TRBJ1-3,.,.,TRBV6-5,TGTGCCAGCGGGGCGACCGCCTCTGGAAACACCATATATTTT,CASGATASGNTIYF
TRBJ1-2,.,TRBD1,TRBV30,TGTGCCTGGAGTCAACAGGGGCCTAACTATGGCTACACCTTC,CAWSQQGPNYGYTF
TRBJ2-5,few,TRBD2,TRBV5-4,TGTGCCAGCAGCTTTAGCGGGGGGGCCTTACGGACCCAGTACTTC,CASSFSGGALRTQYF
TRBJ1-1,.,TRBD1,TRBV3-1/TRBV3-2,TGTGCCAGCAGAGGGGGCGAAGGGGGCACTGAAGCTTTCTTT,CASRGGEGGTEAFF
TRBJ2-2,.,.,TRBV4-1,TGCGCCAGCAGCCAAGGGAGGGGCCCGAGTGAGCTGTTTTTT,CASSQGRGPSELFF
TRBJ2-7,once,.,TRBV30,TGTGCCTGGAGTCTCCCCCGGACAGAATACGAGCAGTACTTC,CAWSLPRTEYEQYF
TRBJ2-3,.,.,TRBV10-3,TGTGCCATCAGTGAAGGGCCCGAGGGTACGCAGTATTTT,CAISEGPEGTQYF
TRBJ2-2,.,TRBD2,TRBV7-2,TGTGCCAGCAGCTTAGTAGGGGGACTAGCGGGGTCTGCCGGGGAGCTGTTTTTT,CASSLVGGLAGSAGELFF
TRBJ2-1,.,.,TRBV28,TGTGCCAGCAGGGGCCCGGGGGAGCAGTTCTTC,CASRGPGEQFF
TRBJ1-5,.,TRBD1,TRBV6-5,TGTGCCAGCAACAAGTCTGACAGGGGCAATCAGCCCCAGCATTTT,CASNKSDRGNQPQHF
TRBJ2-4,.,.,TRBV9,TGTGCCAGCAGCGGGACAGACAAAAACATTCAGTACTTC,CASSGTDKNIQYF
TRBJ2-7,.,.,TRBV3-1/TRBV3-2,TGTGCCAGCAGCCCCACCCCGGCAGGGAGGACCGAGCAGTACTTC,CASSPTPAGRTEQYF
TRBJ2-5,.,TRBD1,TRBV6-5,TGTGCCAGCAGACAGGGGCTCCAAGAGACCCAGTACTTC,CASRQGLQETQYF
TRBJ2-7,.,.,TRBV21-1,TGTGCCAGCAGCAGGGACAGGGGTGGCCCCTACGAGCAGTACTTC,CASSRDRGGPYEQYF
TRBJ1-2,.,.,TRBV27,TGTGCCAGCAGTTTATCACAGGCAAGCGGCTACACCTTC,CASSLSQASGYTF
TRBJ1-6,many,.,TRBV27,TGTGCCAGCAGTTTTCCCCGGGGACCCCTCCACTTT,CASSFPRGPLHF
TRBJ1-5,.,.,TRBV28,TGTGCCAGCACGACAGTTAATAGCAATCAGCCCCAGCATTTT,CASTTVNSNQPQHF
TRBJ1-2,.,.,TRBV6-5,TGTGCCAGTGAGGAAGGCTCTAACTATGGCTACACCTTC,CASEEGSNYGYTF
TRBJ2-3,once,TRBD2,TRBV3-1/TRBV3-2,TGTGCCAGCAGCCAAGATCTAGCGGGGGGCACAGATACGCAGTATTTT,CASSQDLAGGTDTQYF
TRBJ1-1,.,.,TRBV10-3,TGTGCCACCTCCTTGGGGTCGAGGTCGGGGACTGAAGCTTTCTTT,CATSLGSRSGTEAFF
TRBJ1-5,.,.,TRBV19,TGTGCCAGTAGCAGAGCCCAGGGGCTATATCAGCCCCAGCATTTT,CASSRAQGLYQPQHF
TRBJ1-1,few,.,TRBV30,TGTGCCTGGAAGCAGGATTCGAACACTGAAGCTTTCTTT,CAWKQDSNTEAFF
TRBJ1-1,.,.,TRBV3-1/TRBV3-2,TGTGCCAGCAGCCAAGTAACAGGGAACACTGAAGCTTTCTTT,CASSQVTGNTEAFF
TRBJ1-2,.,TRBD1,TRBV19,TGTGCCAGTAGTCTGACAGGGGCAGGCTATGGCTACACCTTC,CASSLTGAGYGYTF
TRBJ1-3,once,.,TRBV7-6,TGTGCCAGCATCTTAGGTCCCGGCTCTGGAAACACCATATATTTT,CASILGPGSGNTIYF
TRBJ2-1,.,.,TRBV3-1/TRBV3-2,TGTGCCAGCAGCCAAGATTTATGGCAGGGCAATGAGCAGTTCTTC,CASSQDLWQGNEQFF
TRBJ2-5,.,TRBD1,TRBV23-1,TGCGCCAGCAGTCCACAGGGGAAGGGATACCGAGAGACCCAGTACTTC,CASSPQGKGYRETQYF
TRBJ1-5,.,.,TRBV7-8,TGTGCCAGCAGCTTAGCGACAGCTCAGCCCCAGCATTTT,CASSLATAQPQHF
TRBJ1-2,.,.,TRBV6-1,TGTGCCAGCAGTGAGGGCCGGTATGGCTACACCTTC,CASSEGRYGYTF
TRBJ1-4,once,.,TRBV27,TGTGCCAGCAGGACAGGAACTAATGAAAAACTGTTTTTT,CASRTGTNEKLFF
TRBJ2-2,.,TRBD1,TRBV10-3,TGTGCCATCAGTGAAAGGGACAGCCGGATCGGGGAGCTGTTTTTT,CAISERDSRIGELFF
TRBJ2-3,.,TRBD2,TRBV7-3,TGTGCCAGCAGCTCCGGGACTAGCTCAGATACGCAGTATTTT,CASSSGTSSDTQYF
TRBJ1-1,.,.,TRBV3-1/TRBV3-2,TGTGCCAGCAGCGATAGGACAACTAACACTGAAGCTTTCTTT,CASSDRTTNTEAFF
TRBJ1-5,.,TRBD1,TRBV3-1/TRBV3-2,TGTGCCAGCAGCCTGGGACAGGGTAATCAGCCCCAGCATTTT,CASSLGQGNQPQHF
TRBJ1-6,.,TRBD1,TRBV9,TGTGCCAGCAGCCCTGGGGGGACAGGGAATTCACCCCTCCACTTT,CASSPGGTGNSPLHF